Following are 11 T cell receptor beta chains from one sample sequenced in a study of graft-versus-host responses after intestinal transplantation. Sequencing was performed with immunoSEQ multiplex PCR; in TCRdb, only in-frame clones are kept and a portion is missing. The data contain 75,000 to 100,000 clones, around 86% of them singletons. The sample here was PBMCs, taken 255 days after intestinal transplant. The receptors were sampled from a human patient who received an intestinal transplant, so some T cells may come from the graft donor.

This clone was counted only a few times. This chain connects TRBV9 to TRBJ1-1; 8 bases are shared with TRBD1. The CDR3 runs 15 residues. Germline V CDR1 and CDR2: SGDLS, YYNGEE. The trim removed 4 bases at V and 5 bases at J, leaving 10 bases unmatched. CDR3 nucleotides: TGTGCCAGCAGCCCCGGACAGGGTCGGAGGACTGAAGCTTTCTTT. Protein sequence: CASSPGQGRRTEAFF.

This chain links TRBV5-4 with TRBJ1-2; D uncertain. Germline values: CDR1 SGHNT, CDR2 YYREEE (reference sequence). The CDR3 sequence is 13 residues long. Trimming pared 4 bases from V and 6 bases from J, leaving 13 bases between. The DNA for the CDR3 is TGTGCCAGCAGCCACTCGAGGGCGGATGGCTACACCTTC. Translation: CASSHSRADGYTF.

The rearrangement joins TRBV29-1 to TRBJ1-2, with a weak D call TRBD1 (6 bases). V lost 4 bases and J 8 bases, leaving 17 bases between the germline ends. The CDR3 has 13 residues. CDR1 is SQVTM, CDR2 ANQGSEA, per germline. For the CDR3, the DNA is TGCAGCGTTGTAGGTTTGGCAGGGGAGGGCTACACCTTC. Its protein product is CSVVGLAGEGYTF.

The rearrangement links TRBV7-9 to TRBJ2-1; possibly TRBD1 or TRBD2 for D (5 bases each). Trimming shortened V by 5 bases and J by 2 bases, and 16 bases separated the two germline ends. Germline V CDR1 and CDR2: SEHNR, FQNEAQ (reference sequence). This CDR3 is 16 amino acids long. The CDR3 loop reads CASSPSLGEPYNEQFF. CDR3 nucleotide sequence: TGTGCCAGCAGCCCATCCCTGGGGGAGCCCTACAATGAGCAGTTCTTC.

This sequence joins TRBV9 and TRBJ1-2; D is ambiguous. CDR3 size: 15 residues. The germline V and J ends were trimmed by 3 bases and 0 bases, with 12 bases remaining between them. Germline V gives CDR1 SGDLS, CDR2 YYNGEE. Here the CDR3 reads CASSGSTVPNYGYTF. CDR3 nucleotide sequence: TGTGCCAGCAGCGGATCAACAGTCCCTAACTATGGCTACACCTTC.

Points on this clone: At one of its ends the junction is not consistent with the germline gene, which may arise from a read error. The CDR3 coding sequence is TGTGCTAGCAGCCGCAGCGAGGGTAATGAGCAGTTCTTC. It encodes CASSRSEGNEQFF. The genes are TRBV7-7 and TRBJ2-1, with a possible D match to TRBD2 (5 bases). The CDR3 consists of 13 residues. The germline gives CDR1 SSHAT, CDR2 FNYEAQ (reference sequence).

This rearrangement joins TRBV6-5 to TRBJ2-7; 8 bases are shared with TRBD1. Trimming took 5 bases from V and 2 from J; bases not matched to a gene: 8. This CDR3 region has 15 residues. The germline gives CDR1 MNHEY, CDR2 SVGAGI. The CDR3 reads CASSRGQGKPYEQYF. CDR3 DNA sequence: TGTGCCAGCAGTCGCGGACAGGGAAAACCCTACGAGCAGTACTTC.

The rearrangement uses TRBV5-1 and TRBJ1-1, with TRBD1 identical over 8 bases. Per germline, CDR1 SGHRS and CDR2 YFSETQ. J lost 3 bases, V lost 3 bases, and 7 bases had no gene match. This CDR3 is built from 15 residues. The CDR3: CASSSVDRGDTEAFF. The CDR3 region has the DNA TGCGCCAGCAGCTCCGTTGACAGGGGTGACACTGAAGCTTTCTTT.

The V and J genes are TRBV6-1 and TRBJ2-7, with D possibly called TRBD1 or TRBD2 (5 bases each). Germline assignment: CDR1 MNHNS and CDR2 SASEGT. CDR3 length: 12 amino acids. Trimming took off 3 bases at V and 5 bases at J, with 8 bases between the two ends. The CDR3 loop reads CASSEGVNEQYF. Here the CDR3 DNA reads TGTGCCAGCAGTGAGGGGGTAAACGAGCAGTACTTC.

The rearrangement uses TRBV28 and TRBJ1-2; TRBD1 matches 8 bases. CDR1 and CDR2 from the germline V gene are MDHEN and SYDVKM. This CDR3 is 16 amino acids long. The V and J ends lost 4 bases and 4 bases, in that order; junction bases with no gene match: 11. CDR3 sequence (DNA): TGTGCCAGCAGTTCAATCTGGGCAGGGGGCTTCTATGGCTACACCTTC. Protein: CASSSIWAGGFYGYTF.

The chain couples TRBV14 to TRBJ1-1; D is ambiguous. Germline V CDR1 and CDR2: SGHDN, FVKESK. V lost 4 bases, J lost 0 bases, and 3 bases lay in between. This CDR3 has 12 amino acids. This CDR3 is CASSRMNTEAFF. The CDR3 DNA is TGTGCCAGCAGCCGGATGAACACTGAAGCTTTCTTT.